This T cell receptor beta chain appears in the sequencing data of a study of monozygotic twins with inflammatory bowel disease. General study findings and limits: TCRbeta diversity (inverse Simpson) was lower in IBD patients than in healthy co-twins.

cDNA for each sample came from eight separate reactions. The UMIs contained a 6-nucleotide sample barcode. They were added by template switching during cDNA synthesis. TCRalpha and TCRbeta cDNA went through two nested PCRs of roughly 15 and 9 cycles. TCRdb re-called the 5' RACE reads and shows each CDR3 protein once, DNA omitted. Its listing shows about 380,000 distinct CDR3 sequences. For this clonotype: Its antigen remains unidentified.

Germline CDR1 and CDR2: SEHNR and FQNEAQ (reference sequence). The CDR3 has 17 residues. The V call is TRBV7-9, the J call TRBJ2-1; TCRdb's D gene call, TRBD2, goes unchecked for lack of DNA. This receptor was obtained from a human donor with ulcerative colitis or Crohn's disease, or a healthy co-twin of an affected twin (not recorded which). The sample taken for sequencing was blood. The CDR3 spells CASSLFGTQSSYNEQFF.